This T cell receptor delta chain was sequenced for a study of gamma-delta T cells after stem cell transplantation. The CDR3 has 23 amino acids. The germline V gene encodes CDR1 TSWWSYY and CDR2 QGS. The junction had 23 bases not matched to a gene; V was cut back by 0 bases and J by 3 bases. TCRdb used CATT to re-call clones from the RT-PCR reads. The repertoire consists of 13,000 to 15,000 delta-chain clones, with 30% to 35% occurring once and the leading ten covering 3% to 4.5%. The TCR sequence derives from a human donor. It is not recorded whose cells these are; they may come from a transplant donor. The sequenced sample was gamma-delta T cells. The chain is built from TRDV1 and TRDJ1, with 12 positions matching TRDD3. CDR3 DNA sequence: TGTGCTCTTGGGGAACTTCTCAGCGGGAAGTACTGGGGGATACACACGCCCCCCGATAAACTCATCTTT. Protein product: CALGELLSGKYWGIHTPPDKLIF.